This T cell receptor (beta chain) was found in a study of patients and donors after allogeneic stem cell transplantation. The germline V gene encodes CDR1 SQVTM and CDR2 ANQGSEA. The V end lost 4 bases, the J end lost 8 bases, and 18 bases lay between the germline ends. This CDR3 is 14 amino acids long. TCRdb re-analysed the RT-PCR reads in MiXCR, keeping a single row per CDR3 protein. In the table there are approximately 29,000 distinct CDR3 sequences, 30% to 40% of which are singletons. This clonotype originated in a human donor who was either an allogeneic HSCT recipient or a stem cell or donor lymphocyte infusion donor (not recorded which). It is not recorded whose cells these are; they may come from a transplant donor. The sequencing input was blood, either unsorted or a sorted T cell fraction (not recorded which). J is TRBJ2-1 and V is TRBV29-1; TRBD2 is a possible D gene (6 bases). The CDR3 spells CSVGALAESYEQFF. The CDR3 DNA reads as TGCAGCGTTGGGGCCTTAGCGGAGAGTTATGAGCAGTTCTTC.